These 7 T cell receptor beta chains were all obtained from the same sample, sequenced in a study of T cell repertoires in cytomegalovirus infection (dated by TCRdb to about 2019). TCRdb names Illumina HiSeq 1500 as the instrument used. TCRdb handled the public reads itself, with Q25 trimming in fastp and clone calling in MiXCR, and kept productive beta chains. All rows with the same CDR3 protein become a single entry with the most common DNA and genes. The table for this sample lists hundreds of thousands of distinct CDR3 sequences; roughly a third of them were counted only once. The ten largest clones add up to roughly 15% of the sample. Per the publication, the treatment or condition label means: in vitro stimulation with specific CMV peptide epitopes to enrich CMV-specific T cells. The antigens these receptors bind are not known. The specimen comprised cultured PBMCs, sampled from culture after CMV antigen stimulation. All receptors derive from a human donor in good health (CMV status not recorded). Some clones in this sample may be carry-over from other donors' samples.

V and J are TRBV20-1 and TRBJ2-7; TRBD1 matches at 12 bases. The junction had 15 bases not matched to a gene; V was cut back by 6 bases and J by 9 bases. There are 15 residues in the CDR3. Germline V gives CDR1 DFQATT, CDR2 SNEGSKA (reference sequence). CDR3: CSASPPGQGALVQYF. CDR3 nucleotides: TGCAGTGCATCCCCGCCGGGACAGGGGGCTCTCGTGCAGTACTTC.

The count of this clonotype is one. The DNA for the CDR3 is TGTGCCAGCAGGCGGGGCAACGGTCCTGCAGATACGCAGTATTTT. This translates into CASRRGNGPADTQYF. This sequence joins TRBV12-3 or TRBV12-4 and TRBJ2-3; possible D gene TRBD2, 6 bases. The V end lost 6 bases, the J end lost 4 bases, and 17 bases lay between the germline ends. CDR3 length: 15 residues.

This chain links TRBV4-1 with TRBJ2-3; 14 bases are shared with TRBD2. This CDR3 region has 20 residues. Per the germline V gene, CDR1 is MGHRA and CDR2 is YSYEKL. V shed 3 bases, J shed 2 bases, and the junction held 13 bases outside the gene matches. CDR3 DNA sequence: TGCGCCAGCAGCCAGCGCCCCACGGGACTAGCGGGAGACCCCACAGATACGCAGTATTTT. Its protein product is CASSQRPTGLAGDPTDTQYF.

The chain links TRBV24-1 to TRBJ2-1; possibly TRBD2 for D (5 bases). V was trimmed by 7 bases and J by 5 bases, leaving 17 bases between them. The germline gives CDR1 KGHDR, CDR2 SFDVKD. CDR3 length equals 15 residues. The CDR3 is CATSAPGVRDNEQFF. CDR3 bases: TGTGCCACCAGCGCCCCCGGGGTTCGGGACAATGAGCAGTTCTTC.

The CDR3 DNA reads TGTGCCAGTGAGGGAACTAGCGGGAGGAGATCGGCAGATACGCAGTATTTT. Amino acids: CASEGTSGRRSADTQYF. V and J are TRBV2 and TRBJ2-3; TRBD2 aligns across 12 bases. With V trimmed by 9 bases and J by 4 bases, 14 bases remained unmatched. CDR1 SNHLY and CDR2 FYNNEI come from the germline V gene. The CDR3 spans 17 residues.

This clonotype was found many times. This chain links TRBV6-2 or TRBV6-3 with TRBJ2-7; 10 bases map to TRBD1. The CDR3 consists of 15 residues. Losses at the gene ends were 6 bases for V and 3 bases for J; bases not matched to a gene: 8. Germline CDR1 reads MNHEY; CDR2 reads SVGEGT. This chain's CDR3 is CASSPGTGVVYEQYF. The CDR3 DNA is TGTGCCAGCAGCCCCGGGACAGGGGTTGTCTACGAGCAGTACTTC.

This clonotype was seen a few times. Its ends do not fully match the called genes, so a read error is possible. V and J are TRBV7-2 and TRBJ1-6; tentatively, D is TRBD1 (5 bases). This CDR3 is built from 11 residues. CDR1 SGHTA and CDR2 FQGNSA come from the germline V gene. The CDR3 loop reads CASSIGELRSF. The CDR3 region has the DNA TGTGCCAGCAGCATAGGGGAACTAAGGAGCTTT. Based on the CDR3 plus reference TRBV7-2 and TRBJ1-6, the full variable domain is GAGVSQSPSNKVTEKGKDVELRCDPISGHTALYWYRQSLGQGLEFLIYFQGNSAPDKSGLPSDRFSAERTGGSVSTLTIQRTQQEDSAVYLCASSIGELRSFGNGTRLTVT.